This T cell receptor beta chain was observed in a study of lymphopenia after photon versus proton radiotherapy. Study-level points and caveats: Under photons, naive T cells and diversity fell while effector/memory populations rose. Only patients who died were analyzed for survival; proton advantage is unproven. Post-nadir diversity loss with photons came from oligoclonal expansion, particularly CD8+ Temra cells.

This CDR3 has 16 amino acids. Germline assignment: CDR1 KGHSH and CDR2 LQKENI. V trimming: 3 bases; J trimming: 3 bases; junction bases outside the gene matches: 5. Of note for this clone: What it binds is unknown.

Sequenced by immunoSEQ multiplex PCR; TCRdb stores in-frame clones only, minus some. The sample carries fewer than 30,000 clones, around four fifths recorded once. This rearrangement joins TRBV18 to TRBJ2-1, with 10 positions matching TRBD2. Material: peripheral blood, obtained from a patient treated with photon-based radiotherapy. The TCR originated in a woman between 45 and 65 years old with pancreatic cancer. The CDR3 reads CASSPPGTSDYNEQFF. Written as DNA, the CDR3 is TGTGCCAGCTCACCCCCGGGGACTAGCGACTACAATGAGCAGTTCTTC.